This is a list of T cell receptor beta chains from one sample in a study of cytomegalovirus exposure and HLA in healthy donors. Here immunoSEQ multiplex PCR was the method, and the copy in TCRdb shows in-frame clones only, minus some. The data show 170,000 or so clones, 80% to 85% seen once. The source material was PBMCs. The receptor set was obtained from a man aged 45-65 years in good health and CMV-seronegative. The CDR3 runs from the conserved cysteine through the conserved F or W. D genes are given only for firm matches. The listing skips clone size in some rows; elsewhere it reads once, few, many or a size class.

j_gene: TRBJ2-2
v_gene: TRBV5-1
d_gene: NA
abundance: NA
CDR3nt: TGCGCCAGCAGCCCCCGTCTAAAGGCAGGTTCAAACACCGGGGAGCTGTTTTTT
CDR3aa: CASSPRLKAGSNTGELFF

j_gene: TRBJ2-2
v_gene: TRBV7-9
d_gene: NA
abundance: NA
CDR3nt: TGTGCCAGCAGCTTTTCGGGGACCGGGGAGCTGTTTTTT
CDR3aa: CASSFSGTGELFF

j_gene: TRBJ2-5
v_gene: TRBV11-2
d_gene: NA
abundance: NA
CDR3nt: TGTGCCAGCAGCCGTTCCGAGCAGAGGGAGACCCAGTACTTC
CDR3aa: CASSRSEQRETQYF

j_gene: TRBJ1-2
v_gene: TRBV7-2
d_gene: TRBD1
abundance: NA
CDR3nt: TGTGCCAGCAGCTTACCCCGTACAGGGGGCGATGGCTACACCTTC
CDR3aa: CASSLPRTGGDGYTF

j_gene: TRBJ2-7
v_gene: TRBV30
d_gene: TRBD2
abundance: once
CDR3nt: TGTGCCTGGACGGGGCTAGCGGTCTACGAGCAGTACTTC
CDR3aa: CAWTGLAVYEQYF

j_gene: TRBJ1-1
v_gene: TRBV11-2
d_gene: TRBD1
abundance: NA
CDR3nt: TGTGCCAGCAGCCCGGGGACAGGGGCCAAGAACACTGAAGCTTTCTTT
CDR3aa: CASSPGTGAKNTEAFF

j_gene: TRBJ2-3
v_gene: TRBV9
d_gene: TRBD2
abundance: NA
CDR3nt: TGTGCCAGCAGCCCCTTAGGGCTAGCGGGGGGCCCCCGCACAGATACGCAGTATTTT
CDR3aa: CASSPLGLAGGPRTDTQYF

j_gene: TRBJ2-5
v_gene: TRBV28
d_gene: TRBD2
abundance: once
CDR3nt: TGTGCCAGCAGTGAGGGCGGGAGAGAGACCCAGTACTTC
CDR3aa: CASSEGGRETQYF

j_gene: TRBJ2-2
v_gene: TRBV7-2
d_gene: TRBD2
abundance: NA
CDR3nt: TGTGCCAGCAGCTTAGGTAGCGGGAGATTCGCCGGGGAGCTGTTTTTT
CDR3aa: CASSLGSGRFAGELFF

j_gene: TRBJ2-3
v_gene: TRBV2
d_gene: NA
abundance: NA
CDR3nt: TGTGCCAGCAGTCTGTGGAGGGAAGATACGCAGTATTTT
CDR3aa: CASSLWREDTQYF

j_gene: TRBJ2-1
v_gene: TRBV7-6
d_gene: TRBD2
abundance: once
CDR3nt: TGTGCCAGCAGCCGCAGGACTAGCGGCAATGAGCAGTTCTTC
CDR3aa: CASSRRTSGNEQFF

j_gene: TRBJ1-5
v_gene: TRBV6-6
d_gene: NA
abundance: NA
CDR3nt: TGTGCCAGCAGGAACACAAATCAGCCCCAGCATTTT
CDR3aa: CASRNTNQPQHF

j_gene: TRBJ2-7
v_gene: TRBV25-1
d_gene: NA
abundance: NA
CDR3nt: TGTGCCAGCATAGGGAGCTCCTACGAGCAGTACTTC
CDR3aa: CASIGSSYEQYF

j_gene: TRBJ2-7
v_gene: TRBV2
d_gene: NA
abundance: NA
CDR3nt: TGTGCCAGCAGTGATGCGACTAGTCGACCCTACGAGCAGTACTTC
CDR3aa: CASSDATSRPYEQYF

j_gene: TRBJ2-3
v_gene: TRBV14
d_gene: NA
abundance: NA
CDR3nt: TGTGCCAGCAGCCAGGGGGACATGTTCACAGATACGCAGTATTTT
CDR3aa: CASSQGDMFTDTQYF

j_gene: TRBJ1-3
v_gene: TRBV11-2
d_gene: NA
abundance: NA
CDR3nt: TGTGCCAGCAGCCCCCACGGCTCTGGAAACACCATATATTTT
CDR3aa: CASSPHGSGNTIYF

j_gene: TRBJ1-1
v_gene: TRBV25-1
d_gene: NA
abundance: NA
CDR3nt: TGTGCCTCCGAGGGGAACACTGAAGCTTTCTTT
CDR3aa: CASEGNTEAFF

j_gene: TRBJ1-5
v_gene: TRBV28
d_gene: TRBD1
abundance: NA
CDR3nt: TGTGCCAGCAGTAAGACAGGGGGAGGTGTTCAGCCCCAGCATTTT
CDR3aa: CASSKTGGGVQPQHF

j_gene: TRBJ2-2
v_gene: TRBV28
d_gene: NA
abundance: NA
CDR3nt: TGTGCCAGCAGTCCACTAGGTGACACCGGGGAGCTGTTTTTT
CDR3aa: CASSPLGDTGELFF

j_gene: TRBJ1-4
v_gene: TRBV30
d_gene: TRBD1
abundance: NA
CDR3nt: TGTGCCTGGGGGAGGACAGGGGGCCATGAAAAACTGTTTTTT
CDR3aa: CAWGRTGGHEKLFF

j_gene: TRBJ1-5
v_gene: TRBV29-1
d_gene: NA
abundance: NA
CDR3nt: TGCAGCGTTAGTCAGGACATCAATCAGCCCCAGCATTTT
CDR3aa: CSVSQDINQPQHF

j_gene: TRBJ1-5
v_gene: TRBV27
d_gene: NA
abundance: NA
CDR3nt: TGTGCCAGCAGTCCCAGGGTTAATCAGCCCCAGCATTTT
CDR3aa: CASSPRVNQPQHF

j_gene: TRBJ2-7
v_gene: TRBV28
d_gene: NA
abundance: NA
CDR3nt: TGTGCCAGCAGCAAATCTAGCGTGCCCTACGAGCAGTACTTC
CDR3aa: CASSKSSVPYEQYF

j_gene: TRBJ1-1
v_gene: TRBV27
d_gene: TRBD1
abundance: NA
CDR3nt: TGTGCCAGCAGTCCACAGGGGGGAACTGAAGCTTTCTTT
CDR3aa: CASSPQGGTEAFF

j_gene: TRBJ2-7
v_gene: TRBV5-1
d_gene: TRBD2
abundance: NA
CDR3nt: TGCGCCAGCACCCTCGGCGGTAGCGGGGAACCTTACGAGCAGTACTTC
CDR3aa: CASTLGGSGEPYEQYF

j_gene: TRBJ1-5
v_gene: TRBV5-4
d_gene: TRBD1
abundance: once
CDR3nt: TGTGCCAGCAGTTGGACCGGGACAGGGTATGATCAGCCCCAGCATTTT
CDR3aa: CASSWTGTGYDQPQHF

j_gene: TRBJ2-7
v_gene: TRBV6-5
d_gene: TRBD1
abundance: NA
CDR3nt: TGTGCCAGCAGCCAGGGACAGGTCCACGAGCAGTACTTC
CDR3aa: CASSQGQVHEQYF

j_gene: TRBJ1-2
v_gene: TRBV6-6
d_gene: NA
abundance: few
CDR3nt: TGTGCCAGCAGTTACTCGGAGGCGGCCGGCTACACCTTC
CDR3aa: CASSYSEAAGYTF

j_gene: TRBJ1-6
v_gene: TRBV11-2
d_gene: TRBD1
abundance: NA
CDR3nt: TGTGCCAGCCGCCCGCAGGGGGCTTACTCACCCCTCCACTTT
CDR3aa: CASRPQGAYSPLHF

j_gene: TRBJ1-2
v_gene: TRBV28
d_gene: NA
abundance: NA
CDR3nt: TGTGCCAGCAGTTTACCCCAGGGTGGCTACACCTTC
CDR3aa: CASSLPQGGYTF

j_gene: TRBJ1-5
v_gene: TRBV18
d_gene: NA
abundance: NA
CDR3nt: TGTGCCAGCTCGCCGGTGAATGACAATCAGCCCCAGCATTTT
CDR3aa: CASSPVNDNQPQHF